This T cell receptor (beta chain) comes out of a study of vaccination effects on CD4 cells after COVID-19. General study points: Early post-infection timepoints were missing from the study, which also had few convalescent patients.

The table lists this clone with a count of one. Its specificity is unknown. From germline, CDR1 is MNHNS and CDR2 SASEGT. The CDR3 sequence is 17 residues long. V gave up 0 bases and J gave up 6 bases; unmatched junction bases: 11. Antigen-specific CD4+ T cells expanded by the ViraFEST assay with viral peptide pools were then sequenced. Upon completion of 10 days in culture, CD4+ T cells were isolated. The person's infection with SARS-CoV-2, confirmed by PCR, took place between March and December 2020. Wells containing roughly 1.8 million PBMC each were cultured with around 10 IU/ml IL-2 and about 9.6 ug/ml peptides. Produced via immunoSEQ multiplex PCR; TCRdb's table is partial and in-frame only. The sample contains approximately 40,000 clones, just under 75% of which appear only once.

The V and J genes are TRBV6-1 and TRBJ2-1; 7 nucleotides match TRBD1. The clonotype was recovered from a human donor who had a prior SARS-CoV-2 infection. The material sequenced was CD4+ T cells from PBMCs cultured with a peptide pool, taken before COVID-19 vaccination. The CDR3 coding sequence is TGTGCCAGCAGTGAAGCCACCGGGACAGATCGACCCAATGAGCAGTTCTTC. The encoded protein is CASSEATGTDRPNEQFF.